This T cell receptor (beta chain) was sequenced in a study of response to subunit inactivated influenza vaccine. TCRdb independently ran MiXCR on the RT-PCR reads; one entry per CDR3 protein. The sample has 150,000 to 200,000 distinct CDR3 sequences; around 11% are singletons. The table lists this clonotype with a few counts. Its antigen is not known. Study conclusions and caveats: New T cells are recruited in small numbers by each seasonal influenza vaccination, according to the authors' suggestion.

With 1 base clipped from V and 3 bases from J, the junction kept 6 bases outside the gene matches. Germline CDR1 and CDR2: MNHNS and SASEGT. There are 16 residues in the CDR3. The specimen was CD8+ T cells sorted from PBMCs, collected 23 months after vaccination. The rearrangement uses TRBV6-1 and TRBJ2-7, with 10 bases that match TRBD1. The source is a man between 50 and 69 years old who received an inactivated influenza vaccine. The CDR3 bases are TGTGCCAGCAGTGAAGTAGACGGGACAGGGGTCTACGAGCAGTACTTC. Translation: CASSEVDGTGVYEQYF.